Sequencing of this T cell receptor beta chain was carried out in a study of PD-L1 blockade in urothelial cancer. The CDR3 covers 13 residues. V lost 4 bases and J lost 8; bases outside the gene matches: 3. Germline V lookup: CDR1 SGHRS, CDR2 YFSETQ. This clone was seen a few times. Only in-frame clones appear in the TCRdb table, and some are missing; sequencing was by immunoSEQ multiplex PCR. Of under 95,000 clones detected, around 84% appear once; the ten largest clones hold around 2%. Time point reported: pretreatment peripheral blood. Sequenced material: PBMCs, taken around atezolizumab (anti-PD-L1) treatment. The clonotype originates from a man between 60 and 75 years old with urothelial cancer. J is TRBJ1-6 and V is TRBV5-1, with 7 bases that match TRBD1. In DNA, the CDR3 is TGCGCCAGCAGCCGGGACAGAGATTCACCCCTCCACTTT. It encodes CASSRDRDSPLHF.